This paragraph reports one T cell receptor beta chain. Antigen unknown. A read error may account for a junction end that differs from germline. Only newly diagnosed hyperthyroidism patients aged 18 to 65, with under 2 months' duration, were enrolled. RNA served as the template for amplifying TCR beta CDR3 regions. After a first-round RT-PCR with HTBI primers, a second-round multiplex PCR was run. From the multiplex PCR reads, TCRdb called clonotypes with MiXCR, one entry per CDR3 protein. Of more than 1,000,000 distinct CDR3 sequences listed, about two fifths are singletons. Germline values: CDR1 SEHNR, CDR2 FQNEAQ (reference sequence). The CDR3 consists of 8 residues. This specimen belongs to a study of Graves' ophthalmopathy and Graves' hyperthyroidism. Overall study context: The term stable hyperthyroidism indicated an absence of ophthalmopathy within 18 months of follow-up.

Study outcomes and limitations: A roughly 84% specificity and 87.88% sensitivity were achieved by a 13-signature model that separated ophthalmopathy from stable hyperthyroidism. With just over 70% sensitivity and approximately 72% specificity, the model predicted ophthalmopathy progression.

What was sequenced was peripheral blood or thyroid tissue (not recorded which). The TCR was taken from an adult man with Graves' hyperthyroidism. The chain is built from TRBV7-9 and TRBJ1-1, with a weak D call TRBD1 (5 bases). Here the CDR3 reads CASSLGLF. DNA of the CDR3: TGCGCCAGCAGCTTGGGGCTTTTT.